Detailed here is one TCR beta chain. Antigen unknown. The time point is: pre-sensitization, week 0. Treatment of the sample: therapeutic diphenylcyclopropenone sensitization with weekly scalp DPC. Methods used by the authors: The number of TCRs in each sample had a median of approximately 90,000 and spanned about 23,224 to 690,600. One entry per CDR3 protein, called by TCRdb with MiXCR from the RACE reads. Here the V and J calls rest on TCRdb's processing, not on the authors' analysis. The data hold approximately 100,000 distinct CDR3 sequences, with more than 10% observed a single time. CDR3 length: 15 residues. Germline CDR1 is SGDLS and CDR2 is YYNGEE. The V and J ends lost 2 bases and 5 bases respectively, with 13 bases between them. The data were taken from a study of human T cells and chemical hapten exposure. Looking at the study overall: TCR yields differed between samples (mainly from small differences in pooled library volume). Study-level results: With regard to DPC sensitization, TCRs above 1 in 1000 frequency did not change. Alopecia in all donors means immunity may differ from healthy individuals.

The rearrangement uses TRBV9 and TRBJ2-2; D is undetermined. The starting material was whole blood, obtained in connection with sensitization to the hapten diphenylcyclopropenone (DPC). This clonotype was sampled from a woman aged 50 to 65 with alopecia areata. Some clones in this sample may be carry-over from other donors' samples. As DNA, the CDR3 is TGTGCCAGCAGCGTCTACAGAGATCAGACCGGGGAGCTGTTTTTT. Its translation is CASSVYRDQTGELFF.